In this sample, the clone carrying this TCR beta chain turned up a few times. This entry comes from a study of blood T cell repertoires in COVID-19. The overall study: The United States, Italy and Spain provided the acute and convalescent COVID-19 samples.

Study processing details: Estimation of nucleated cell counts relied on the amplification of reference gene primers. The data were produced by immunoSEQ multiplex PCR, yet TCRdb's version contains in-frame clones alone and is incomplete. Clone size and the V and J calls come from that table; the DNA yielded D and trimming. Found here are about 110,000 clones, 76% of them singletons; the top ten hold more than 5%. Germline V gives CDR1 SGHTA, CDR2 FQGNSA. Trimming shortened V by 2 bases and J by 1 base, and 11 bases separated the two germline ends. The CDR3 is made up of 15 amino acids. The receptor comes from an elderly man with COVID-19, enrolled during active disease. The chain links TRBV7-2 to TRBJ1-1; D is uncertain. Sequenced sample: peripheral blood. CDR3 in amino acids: CASSLWANSNTEAFF. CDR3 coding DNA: TGTGCCAGCAGCTTATGGGCCAACTCGAACACTGAAGCTTTCTTT.